This T cell receptor beta chain was profiled in a study of cytomegalovirus exposure and HLA in healthy donors. The study ran its PCR with 60 Vbeta and 13 Jbeta primers. TCRdb's copy holds only in-frame clones and misses some; the assay was immunoSEQ multiplex PCR. This table lists 70,000 or so clones. Germline-derived CDR1 and CDR2 are PRHDT and FYEKMQ (reference sequence). The CDR3 is 13 residues long. V dropped 8 bases and J dropped 3 bases, with 13 bases sitting between them. The chain employs TRBV13 and TRBJ1-1, with D possibly being TRBD1 (5 bases). The sequenced sample consisted of PBMCs. This clonotype was obtained from a female donor in good health and CMV-seropositive. CDR3 sequence: CASRDGGDTEAFF. CDR3 in DNA: TGTGCCAGCCGCGACGGGGGGGACACTGAAGCTTTCTTT.